These 5 T cell receptor beta chains originate from one sample sequenced in a study of identical twins. From the 5' RACE reads, TCRdb called clonotypes with MiXCR, one entry per CDR3 protein. The profile shows hundreds of thousands of distinct CDR3 sequences, around an eighth of them singletons. This same sample was also taken into another study, of yellow fever vaccine responses in identical twins.

Source material: CD8+ T cells sorted from blood. These receptors came from a young woman in good health.

This clonotype came up a few times. The rearrangement uses TRBV11-2 and TRBJ2-5; D is ambiguous. V gave up 5 bases and J gave up 6 bases, with 7 bases separating them. CDR1 is SGHAT, CDR2 FQNNGV, per germline. This CDR3 has 11 amino acids. The DNA for the CDR3 is TGTGCCAGCAGCATATTCCAGACCCAGTACTTC. This codes for CASSIFQTQYF.

In this sample, this clonotype turned up a few times. The chain couples TRBV7-8 to TRBJ2-7; 10 bases line up with TRBD2. This CDR3 spans 17 amino acids. In germline, CDR1 is SGHVS, CDR2 FQNEAQ. Germline trimming cut 5 bases from V and 5 bases from J; bases unmatched to any gene: 15. The CDR3 loop reads CASSLRGGLAGEDEQYV. CDR3 in DNA: TGTGCCAGCAGCCTGAGGGGCGGCCTAGCGGGGGAGGACGAGCAGTACGTC.

This chain joins TRBV25-1 and TRBJ2-5, with D uncertain. Trimming stripped 0 bases from V and 2 bases from J, with 4 bases between. The CDR3 is 13 residues long. Germline V gene sequence: CDR1 MGHDK, CDR2 SYGVNS. The DNA of the CDR3 is TGTGCCAGCAGTGAATATACACAAGAGACCCAGTACTTC. Its protein is CASSEYTQETQYF.

The rearrangement links TRBV7-9 to TRBJ2-2, with 7 bases matching TRBD1. V shed 5 bases and J 3 bases; nucleotides not matched to a gene: 6. Germline V CDR1 and CDR2: SEHNR, FQNEAQ (reference sequence). The CDR3 spans 15 residues. The CDR3 loop is CASSPPTGYTGELFF. CDR3 DNA: TGTGCCAGCAGCCCTCCGACAGGGTACACCGGGGAGCTGTTTTTT.

The sample holds a few counts of this clonotype. The chain carries TRBV2 and TRBJ2-4; D possibly corresponds to TRBD1 (5 bases). Trimming took off 3 bases at V and 2 bases at J, with 17 bases between the two ends. From germline, CDR1 is SNHLY and CDR2 FYNNEI. The CDR3 is 17 amino acids. The CDR3 DNA is TGTGCCAGCAGTGATTGGCAGGGTTTCTTTTCCAAAAACATTCAGTACTTC. This encodes CASSDWQGFFSKNIQYF.